The clone carrying this T cell receptor beta chain came up a few times. Its antigen remains unidentified. Time point given: sample taken at primary tumor resection. One entry per CDR3 protein, called by TCRdb with MiXCR from the 5' RACE reads. This sample has 100,000 to 110,000 distinct CDR3 sequences, with nearly 4.5% found just once. The data derive from a study of spatial heterogeneity in lung cancer. On the study more broadly: Combinations of a unique TCR and a UMI were tallied in raw reads, and on average each appeared more than ten times. Broader study findings: Tracking of tumor mutation counts was seen in expanded intratumoral alpha and beta TCR counts.

Germline lookup yields CDR1 MNHEY and CDR2 SMNVEV (reference sequence). The CDR3 runs 10 residues. Between the trimmed V and J ends, which lost 5 bases and 12 bases, there was a span of 11 bases. The sequencing here drew on lung tumor tissue, taken at surgery. The sequence came from a male donor with early-stage non-small cell lung cancer. This chain connects TRBV27 to TRBJ2-7; D unclear. The CDR3 spells CASSSFPLYF. The CDR3 DNA reads as TGTGCCAGCAGTAGTTTCCCCCTGTACTTC.